Listed below are T cell receptor beta chains from one sample, sequenced in a study of CD8+ T cells in alopecia areata. The method was immunoSEQ multiplex PCR; TCRdb's version includes in-frame clones alone and lacks a portion of them. The data contain 55,000 to 75,000 clones, approximately 45% of them seen just once; the ten biggest clones take up 15% to 20%. Sequencing used CD8+ T cells sorted from blood, obtained at week 0. The source is a human donor with alopecia areata. CDR3s include the opening cysteine and the closing phenylalanine or tryptophan. D genes are given only for firm matches. The size field is filled for only some rows; it gives once, few, many or a size class.

v_call,j_call,clone_size,d_call,cdr3_nt,cdr3_aa
TRBV30,TRBJ2-3,-,TRBD2,TGTGCCTGGAGCCCGGGAGCGGGAGACGTAGATACGCAGTATTTT,CAWSPGAGDVDTQYF
TRBV5-4,TRBJ2-7,few,-,TGTGCCAGCAGCGCCGGCCCAACCTACGAGCAGTACTTC,CASSAGPTYEQYF
TRBV11-2,TRBJ2-5,-,TRBD1,TGTGCCAGCAGCCCAGGACAGGGGTTGGAGACCCAGTACTTC,CASSPGQGLETQYF
TRBV7-9,TRBJ1-4,many,-,TGTGCCAGCAGGTCCCCGGGGGGGCAGGATAATGAAAAACTGTTTTTT,CASRSPGGQDNEKLFF
TRBV9,TRBJ1-2,-,-,TGTGCCAGCAGAGGAGCGGCAGGAGACTATGGCTACACCTTC,CASRGAAGDYGYTF
TRBV19,TRBJ1-2,-,-,TGTGCCAGTGGACCTCCTGAGGGGGGCTACACCTTC,CASGPPEGGYTF
TRBV30,TRBJ2-1,few,-,TGTGCCTGGAGCGCTCTAGAAGATGAGCAGTTCTTC,CAWSALEDEQFF
TRBV5-6,TRBJ2-1,-,-,TGTGCCAGCAGCTTGGCCGGGGGCATGAGGTTCTTC,CASSLAGGMRFF
TRBV4-2,TRBJ2-7,-,-,TGTGCCAGCAGGGGACTCTCGGCCTACGAGCAGTACTTC,CASRGLSAYEQYF
TRBV29-1,TRBJ2-7,many,TRBD1,TGCAGCGTTGAAGTGCAGGGGGCGGCCTACGAGCAGTACTTC,CSVEVQGAAYEQYF
TRBV7-6,TRBJ2-7,-,-,TGTGCCAGCAGCTTATCGGAGAATCGGTACGAGCAGTACTTC,CASSLSENRYEQYF
TRBV4-1,TRBJ2-5,-,-,TGCGCCAGCAGCCAAGTATCCGGGACCCTCCAAGAGACCCAGTACTTC,CASSQVSGTLQETQYF
TRBV5-1,TRBJ1-1,-,-,TGCGCCAGCAGCACGAAACAAGGACAGCTTGAAGCTTTCTTT,CASSTKQGQLEAFF
TRBV29-1,TRBJ2-3,-,TRBD2,TGCAGCACCAGGGACTACTACACAGATACGCAGTATTTT,CSTRDYYTDTQYF
TRBV4-1,TRBJ2-2,-,TRBD2,TGCGCCAGCAGCCCGCGGGAGATCGACACCGGGGAGCTGTTTTTT,CASSPREIDTGELFF
TRBV7-9,TRBJ2-7,-,TRBD2,TGTGCCAGCAGCTTGACCCGACTAGCGGGTGAAACCTACGAGCAGTACTTC,CASSLTRLAGETYEQYF
TRBV19,TRBJ1-1,-,TRBD1,TGTGCCAGTAGGCCGGGACAGGGAAGCACTGAAGCTTTCTTT,CASRPGQGSTEAFF
TRBV30,TRBJ2-7,-,-,TGTGCCTGGAGTGTAGGCAGGGCACTCTACGAGCAGTACTTC,CAWSVGRALYEQYF
TRBV15,TRBJ2-1,-,-,TGTGCCACCAGCAGAGGTATAAGCTCCTACAATGAGCAGTTCTTC,CATSRGISSYNEQFF
TRBV5-1,TRBJ1-5,once,-,TGCGCCAGCAGCCCTAATGGGAATCAGCCCCAGCATTTT,CASSPNGNQPQHF
TRBV7-9,TRBJ2-5,-,TRBD2,TGTGCCAGCAGCCCTACTAGCGGAGAAACGCAAGAGACCCAGTACTTC,CASSPTSGETQETQYF
TRBV27,TRBJ1-5,few,-,TGTGCCAGCAGTTTTTCCAACAATCAGCCCCAGCATTTT,CASSFSNNQPQHF
TRBV6-5,TRBJ1-2,-,-,TGTGCCAGCAGCCTCCAGGAGTACTACGGCTACACCTTC,CASSLQEYYGYTF
TRBV7-9,TRBJ2-1,few,TRBD2,TGTGCCAGCACCTCTAGCGAGCCTAGCGGCGAGCGGTACAATGAGCAGTTCTTC,CASTSSEPSGERYNEQFF
TRBV7-9,TRBJ2-5,few,TRBD2,TGTGCCAGCAGCCCGATCGGGAGGAAAGAGACCCAGTACTTC,CASSPIGRKETQYF
TRBV7-9,TRBJ2-7,-,-,TGTGCCAGCAGCTCAAGGACGGCTAGCTCCTACGAGCAGTACTTC,CASSSRTASSYEQYF
TRBV5-4,TRBJ2-3,-,TRBD2,TGTGCCAGCAGACCTAGCGGCCGCACAGATACGCAGTATTTT,CASRPSGRTDTQYF
TRBV5-4,TRBJ1-1,-,-,TGTGCCAGCAGCTTGGGAGACACTGAAGCTTTCTTT,CASSLGDTEAFF
TRBV6-5,TRBJ2-1,-,TRBD1,TGTGCCACCGCACAGGGGGCGAGGGATGAGCAGTTCTTC,CATAQGARDEQFF
TRBV13,TRBJ2-7,-,-,TGTGCCAGCAGCTTAGAGGCGGAGGAGCCGTACGAGCAGTACTTC,CASSLEAEEPYEQYF
TRBV27,TRBJ1-5,-,-,TGTGCCAGCAGTTTGGGTGGGAGCAATCAGCCCCAGCATTTT,CASSLGGSNQPQHF
TRBV7-9,TRBJ2-7,few,TRBD2,TGTGCCAGCAGCCCTCGGGAGGGCTACGAGCAGTACTTC,CASSPREGYEQYF
TRBV15,TRBJ2-7,-,-,TGTGCCACCAGCAGAGACAGCTACGAGCAGTACTTC,CATSRDSYEQYF
TRBV5-1,TRBJ2-1,-,-,TGCGCCAGCAGCTTGTTGGGATCCGTGTCTACCTACAATGAGCAGTTCTTC,CASSLLGSVSTYNEQFF
TRBV7-6,TRBJ1-5,-,TRBD1,TGTGCCAGCAGCTCCGGGACAGGGGTCTGGCCCCAGCATTTT,CASSSGTGVWPQHF
TRBV7-9,TRBJ2-2,medium-sized,-,TGTGCCAGCAGCTTAGCAGGGTCGAACACCGGGGAGCTGTTTTTT,CASSLAGSNTGELFF
TRBV5-1,TRBJ2-1,-,-,TGCGCCAGCGCTTCGGGTGGCAGCGAGCAGTTCTTC,CASASGGSEQFF
TRBV9,TRBJ2-5,-,-,TGTGCCAGCAGCCCTCTCCCCAGGGCGGAGACCCAGTACTTC,CASSPLPRAETQYF
TRBV2,TRBJ1-2,few,-,TGTGCCAGCAGTGAAGGTCATGGTTTGGGCTACACCTTC,CASSEGHGLGYTF
TRBV5-4,TRBJ1-4,few,TRBD1,TGTGCCAGCAGCGCCCGGGACAGGGGAACTAATGAAAAACTGTTTTTT,CASSARDRGTNEKLFF
TRBV28,TRBJ2-1,-,-,TGTGCCAGCAGCCCCTGGGGGTATTCTAACAATGAGCAGTTCTTC,CASSPWGYSNNEQFF